Following are 20 T cell receptor beta chains from one sample sequenced in a study of OX40 agonist ivuxolimab in advanced cancers. Sequenced by immunoSEQ multiplex PCR; TCRdb stores in-frame clones only, minus some. The sample carries some 50,000 clones, around 94% recorded once. This material consisted of CD4+ or CD8+ T cells sorted from blood, taken in a trial of the OX40 agonist ivuxolimab. These receptors were obtained from an adult with an advanced solid tumor such as melanoma, head and neck, liver or kidney cancer.

The chain carries TRBV9 and TRBJ2-3; D may be TRBD2 (6 bases). The CDR3 extends over 16 amino acids. Germline V gene data show CDR1 as SGDLS and CDR2 as YYNGEE. Trimming took 7 bases from V and 2 from J, leaving 20 bases between them. The CDR3 sequence: CASRGPVGGDTDTQYF. The CDR3 DNA sequence: TGTGCCAGCCGCGGGCCGGTAGGAGGGGACACAGATACGCAGTATTTT.

V usage is TRBV5-6 and J usage is TRBJ2-1; D may be TRBD1 or TRBD2 (5 bases each). The CDR3 has 14 residues. The germline gives CDR1 SGHDT, CDR2 YYEEEE. The V end was cut by 3 bases, the J end by 4 bases, with 11 bases between. CDR3 amino acids: CASSSPGAYNEQFF. CDR3 nucleotide sequence: TGTGCCAGCAGCTCACCCGGGGCGTACAATGAGCAGTTCTTC.

The chain joins TRBV27 to TRBJ2-3; TRBD1 agrees at 8 bases. The CDR3 runs to 17 residues. Germline trimming cut 2 bases from V and 1 base from J; bases unmatched to any gene: 8. Germline V gene sequence: CDR1 MNHEY, CDR2 SMNVEV (reference sequence). The CDR3 sequence: CASSLGPRTGRTDTQYF. CDR3 sequence (DNA): TGTGCCAGCAGTTTAGGTCCCCGGACAGGGCGCACAGATACGCAGTATTTT.

The chain combines TRBV19 with TRBJ1-2; D not certain. In germline, CDR1 is LNHDA, CDR2 SQIVND (reference sequence). This CDR3 is 15 amino acids long. Deletions cut 0 bases from V and 2 bases from J, with 10 bases between. The CDR3 protein is CASSIDRIGNYGYTF. CDR3 coding DNA: TGTGCCAGTAGTATAGACAGGATAGGAAACTATGGCTACACCTTC.

The V and J genes are TRBV9 and TRBJ1-4; unclear D gene. V was trimmed by 4 bases and J by 5 bases, leaving 9 bases between them. Germline values: CDR1 SGDLS, CDR2 YYNGEE. CDR3 size: 13 residues. The CDR3, as DNA: TGTGCCAGCAGCTCCCGGGGAAATGAAAAACTGTTTTTT. Residues: CASSSRGNEKLFF.

V gene TRBV6-5 combines with J gene TRBJ2-3; possibly TRBD2 for D (6 bases). There are 15 residues in the CDR3. Germline-derived CDR1 and CDR2 are MNHEY and SVGAGI. V was pared by 2 bases and J by 1 base, with 10 bases between. CDR3 coding DNA: TGTGCCAGCAGTTACCGGACGGGAGGCACAGATACGCAGTATTTT. Translating gives CASSYRTGGTDTQYF.

This clone was seen once. The chain uses TRBV5-1 and TRBJ2-1; D ambiguous. Trimming stripped 1 base from V and 8 bases from J, with 13 bases between. Germline V gene sequence: CDR1 SGHRS, CDR2 YFSETQ. There are 14 residues in the CDR3. The CDR3, as DNA: TGCGCCAGCAGCTTGATTGGGCAACGGGATGAGCAGTTCTTC. It encodes CASSLIGQRDEQFF.

In its sample, this clone was seen once. The chain couples TRBV9 to TRBJ2-1; 14 bases map to TRBD2. With V trimmed by 5 bases and J by 0 bases, 7 bases remained unmatched. The germline V gene has CDR1 SGDLS and CDR2 YYNGEE. This CDR3 is 18 amino acids long. For the CDR3, the DNA is TGTGCCAGCAGGGGCGGACTAGCGGGAGGCACCTCCTACAATGAGCAGTTCTTC. It specifies CASRGGLAGGTSYNEQFF.

This clone has a handful of counts. This sequence joins TRBV7-3 and TRBJ2-7, with D tentatively TRBD1 or TRBD2 (5 bases each). The V gene's germline CDR1 is SGHTA and CDR2 FQGTGA. V lost 5 bases and J lost 4, with 12 bases in between. This CDR3 comprises 13 residues. CDR3 DNA sequence: TGTGCCAGCAGCCCCCGTGGGGGATACGAGCAGTACTTC. It translates to CASSPRGGYEQYF.

The V call is TRBV28, the J call TRBJ2-2; 7 nucleotides match TRBD2. The germline gives CDR1 MDHEN, CDR2 SYDVKM. The CDR3 contains 17 residues. V trimming: 5 bases; J trimming: 1 base; junction bases outside the gene matches: 10. The CDR3 region has the DNA TGTGCCAGCAGTCCCTTAAGGGCTAGCGGGAACACCGGGGAGCTGTTTTTT. The encoded protein is CASSPLRASGNTGELFF.

The chain links TRBV28 to TRBJ2-7; no definite D call. V lost 0 bases to trimming and J lost 6 bases, with 15 bases between them. The length of the CDR3 is 15 residues. Germline CDR1 and CDR2: MDHEN and SYDVKM. CDR3 region: CASSLCTTYFCEQYF. Written as DNA, the CDR3 is TGTGCCAGCAGTTTATGCACCACCTACTTTTGCGAGCAGTACTTC.

The CDR3 is CASSQEIGGGTNTEAFF. CDR3 in DNA: TGTGCCAGCAGCCAGGAGATCGGGGGAGGGACGAACACTGAAGCTTTCTTT. The chain is built from TRBV13 and TRBJ1-1, with D tentatively TRBD1 (5 bases). Germline CDR1 is PRHDT and CDR2 is FYEKMQ (reference sequence). The V end was cut by 5 bases, the J end by 1 base, with 20 bases between. The CDR3 contains 17 residues.

This clone was picked up one time. The V call is TRBV5-4, the J call TRBJ2-7, with 11 positions matching TRBD1. Trimming cost V 3 bases and J 2 bases; bases outside gene matches: 4. Germline-derived CDR1 and CDR2 are SGHNT and YYREEE (reference sequence). The CDR3 contains 15 residues. CDR3 amino acids: CASSWMGQGAYEQYF. CDR3 sequence (DNA): TGTGCCAGCAGCTGGATGGGACAGGGGGCCTACGAGCAGTACTTC.

This rearrangement joins TRBV7-8 to TRBJ2-5; TRBD2 agrees at 8 bases. Germline loops: CDR1 SGHVS, CDR2 FQNEAQ. There are 13 residues in the CDR3. Unmatched junction bases numbered 0, after V lost 3 bases and J lost 3 bases. CDR3 amino acids: CASSFSGKETQYF. CDR3 in DNA: TGTGCCAGCAGCTTTAGCGGGAAAGAGACCCAGTACTTC.

The rearrangement joins TRBV27 to TRBJ1-1; 12 bases fit TRBD1. With V trimmed by 4 bases and J by 1 base, 4 bases remained unmatched. The germline CDR1 and CDR2 sequences are MNHEY and SMNVEV (reference sequence). The CDR3 spans 16 residues. The CDR3 loop is CASSSGTGGANTEAFF. The CDR3 DNA sequence: TGTGCCAGCAGTTCCGGGACAGGGGGCGCGAACACTGAAGCTTTCTTT.

The chain uses TRBV9 and TRBJ2-1; 10 positions match TRBD2. V was clipped by 0 bases and J by 7 bases; unmatched bases: 10. Germline assignment: CDR1 SGDLS and CDR2 YYNGEE. The CDR3 consists of 17 residues. The CDR3 is CASSVAIASGSHNEQFF. The DNA of the CDR3 is TGTGCCAGCAGCGTAGCGATCGCTAGCGGGAGCCATAATGAGCAGTTCTTC.

The V gene is TRBV27, the J gene TRBJ2-1; 13 nucleotides agree with TRBD2. CDR1 is MNHEY, CDR2 SMNVEV, per germline (reference sequence). Losses at the gene ends were 5 bases for V and 4 bases for J; bases not matched to a gene: 2. The CDR3 runs to 15 residues. The CDR3 region is CASSGTSGAYNEQFF. The CDR3 bases are TGTGCCAGCAGTGGGACTAGCGGGGCATACAATGAGCAGTTCTTC.

The chain combines TRBV28 with TRBJ2-7; the D is unclear. CDR1 MDHEN and CDR2 SYDVKM come from the germline V gene. V was pared by 6 bases and J by 2 bases, with 11 bases between. The CDR3 extends over 13 amino acids. In DNA, the CDR3 is TGTGCCAGCAGGGACGGACGGACCTACGAGCAGTACTTC. Protein sequence: CASRDGRTYEQYF. Combining the CDR3 with reference TRBV28 and TRBJ2-7 gives the whole variable domain DVKVTQSSRYLVKRTGEKVFLECVQDMDHENMFWYRQDPGLGLRLIYFSYDVKMKEKGDIPEGYSVSREKKERFSLILESASTNQTSMYLCASRDGRTYEQYFGPGTRLTVT.

The chain employs TRBV5-5 and TRBJ2-2; D gene uncertain. Germline values: CDR1 SGHKS, CDR2 YYEKEE (reference sequence). V lost 0 bases to trimming and J lost 0 bases, with 6 bases between them. The CDR3 contains 15 residues. In nucleotides, the CDR3 is TGTGCCAGCAGCTTGGGTCGAACGAACACCGGGGAGCTGTTTTTT. This gives the protein CASSLGRTNTGELFF.

The chain joins TRBV27 to TRBJ1-1, with D unresolved. The V and J ends lost 3 bases and 1 base respectively, with 6 bases between them. The CDR3 consists of 13 residues. Germline assignment: CDR1 MNHEY and CDR2 SMNVEV (reference sequence). Here the CDR3 reads CASSFSQNTEAFF. DNA for the CDR3: TGTGCCAGCAGTTTCTCCCAGAACACTGAAGCTTTCTTT.